The clone carrying this T cell receptor (beta chain) was seen more than once but under ten times. What it binds is not known. This record belongs to a study of T cell repertoires in cytomegalovirus infection. Across the study: From public TCR beta signatures came an indication of both CMV infection and matching HLA type. Study observations and caveats: CMV-specific HLA-C-restricted TCR beta clonotypes dominated the ex vivo response. CMV carriers having the relevant HLA were flagged by cumulative public TCR beta family frequency.

Using its own MiXCR run on the reads, TCRdb lists one record per CDR3 protein. The sample lists over 150,000 distinct CDR3 sequences; about a sixth were seen once. From germline, CDR1 is MNHEY and CDR2 SVGAGI. This CDR3 spans 14 amino acids. The germline V and J ends were trimmed by 0 bases and 8 bases, with 13 bases remaining between them. This chain joins TRBV6-5 and TRBJ1-2; weak D call: TRBD1 (5 bases). Material for sequencing was CD8+ T cells from PBMCs. This TCR was sampled from a human donor in good health (CMV status not recorded). Some clones in this sample may be carry-over from other donors' samples. CDR3 region: CASSYSPGKQGYTF. CDR3 nucleotide sequence: TGTGCCAGCAGTTACTCGCCAGGGAAACAGGGCTACACCTTC.